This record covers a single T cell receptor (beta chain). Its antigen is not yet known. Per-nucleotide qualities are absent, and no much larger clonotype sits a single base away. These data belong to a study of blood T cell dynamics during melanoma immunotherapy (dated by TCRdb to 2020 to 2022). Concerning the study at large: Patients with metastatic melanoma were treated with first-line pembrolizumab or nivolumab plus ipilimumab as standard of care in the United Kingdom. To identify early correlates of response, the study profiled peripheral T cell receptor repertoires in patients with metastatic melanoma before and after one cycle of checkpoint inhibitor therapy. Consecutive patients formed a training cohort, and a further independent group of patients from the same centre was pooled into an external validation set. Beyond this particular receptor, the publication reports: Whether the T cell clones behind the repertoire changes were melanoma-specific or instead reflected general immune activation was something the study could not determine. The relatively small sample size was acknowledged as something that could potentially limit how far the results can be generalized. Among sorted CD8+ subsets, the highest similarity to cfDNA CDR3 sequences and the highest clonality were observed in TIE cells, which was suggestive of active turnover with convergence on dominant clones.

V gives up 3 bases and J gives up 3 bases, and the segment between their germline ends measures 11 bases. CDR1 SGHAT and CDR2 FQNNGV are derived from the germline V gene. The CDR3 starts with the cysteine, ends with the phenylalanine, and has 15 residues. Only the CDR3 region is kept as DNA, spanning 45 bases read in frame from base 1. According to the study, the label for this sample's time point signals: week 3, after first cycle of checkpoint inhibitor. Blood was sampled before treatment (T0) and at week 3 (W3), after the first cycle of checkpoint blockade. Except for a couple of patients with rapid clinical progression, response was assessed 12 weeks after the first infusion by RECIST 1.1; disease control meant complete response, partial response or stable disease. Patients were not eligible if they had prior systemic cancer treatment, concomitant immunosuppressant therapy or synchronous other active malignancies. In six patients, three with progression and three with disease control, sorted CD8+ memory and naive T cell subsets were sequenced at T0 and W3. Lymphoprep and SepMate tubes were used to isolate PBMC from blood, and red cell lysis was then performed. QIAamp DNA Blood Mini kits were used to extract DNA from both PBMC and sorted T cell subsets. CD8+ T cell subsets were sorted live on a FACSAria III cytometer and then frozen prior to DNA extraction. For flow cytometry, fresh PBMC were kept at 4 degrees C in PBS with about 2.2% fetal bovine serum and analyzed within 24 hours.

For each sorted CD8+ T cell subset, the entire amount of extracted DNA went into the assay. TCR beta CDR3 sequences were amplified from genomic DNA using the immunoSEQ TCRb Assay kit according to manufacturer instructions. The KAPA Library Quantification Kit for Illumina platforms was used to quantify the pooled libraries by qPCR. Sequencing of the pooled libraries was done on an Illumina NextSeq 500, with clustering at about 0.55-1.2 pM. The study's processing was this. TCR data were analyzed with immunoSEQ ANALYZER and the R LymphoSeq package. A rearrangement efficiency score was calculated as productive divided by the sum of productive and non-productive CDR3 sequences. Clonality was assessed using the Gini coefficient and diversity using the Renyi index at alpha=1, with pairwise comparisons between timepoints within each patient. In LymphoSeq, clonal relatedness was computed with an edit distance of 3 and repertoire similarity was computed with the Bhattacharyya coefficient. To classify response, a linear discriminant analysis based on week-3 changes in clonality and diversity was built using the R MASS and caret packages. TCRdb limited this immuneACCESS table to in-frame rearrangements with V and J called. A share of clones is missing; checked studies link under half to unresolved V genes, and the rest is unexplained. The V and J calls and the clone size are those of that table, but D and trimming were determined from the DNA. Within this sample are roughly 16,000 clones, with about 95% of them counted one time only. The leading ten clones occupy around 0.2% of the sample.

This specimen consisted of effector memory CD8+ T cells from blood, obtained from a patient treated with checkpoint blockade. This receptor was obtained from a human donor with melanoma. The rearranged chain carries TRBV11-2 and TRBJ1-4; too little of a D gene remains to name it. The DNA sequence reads TGTGCCAGCAGCTTGTACGCCGGGCCTAATGAAAAACTGTTTTTT. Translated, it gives CASSLYAGPNEKLFF.